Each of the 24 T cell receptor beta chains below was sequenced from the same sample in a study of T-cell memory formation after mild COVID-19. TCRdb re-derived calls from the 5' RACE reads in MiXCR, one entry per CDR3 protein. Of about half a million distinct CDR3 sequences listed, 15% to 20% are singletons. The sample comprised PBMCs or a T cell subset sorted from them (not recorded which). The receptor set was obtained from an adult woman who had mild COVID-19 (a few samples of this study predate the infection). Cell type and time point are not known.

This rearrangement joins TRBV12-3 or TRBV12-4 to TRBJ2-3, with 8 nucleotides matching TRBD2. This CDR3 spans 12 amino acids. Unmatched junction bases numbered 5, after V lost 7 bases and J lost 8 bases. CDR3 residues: CASNLGRGTQYF. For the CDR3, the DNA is TGTGCCAGCAACCTCGGGAGGGGTACGCAGTATTTT.

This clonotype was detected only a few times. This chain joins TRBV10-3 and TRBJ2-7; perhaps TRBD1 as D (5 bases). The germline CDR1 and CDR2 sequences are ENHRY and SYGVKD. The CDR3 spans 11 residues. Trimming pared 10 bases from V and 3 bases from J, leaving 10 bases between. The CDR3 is CATDMGYEQYF. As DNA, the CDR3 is TGTGCCACGGACATGGGCTACGAGCAGTACTTC.

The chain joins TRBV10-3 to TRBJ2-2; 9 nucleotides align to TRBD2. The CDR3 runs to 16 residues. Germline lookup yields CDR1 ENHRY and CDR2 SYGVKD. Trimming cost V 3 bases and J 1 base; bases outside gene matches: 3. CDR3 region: CAISDVAGVNTGELFF. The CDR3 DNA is TGTGCCATCAGTGACGTAGCGGGGGTGAACACCGGGGAGCTGTTTTTT.

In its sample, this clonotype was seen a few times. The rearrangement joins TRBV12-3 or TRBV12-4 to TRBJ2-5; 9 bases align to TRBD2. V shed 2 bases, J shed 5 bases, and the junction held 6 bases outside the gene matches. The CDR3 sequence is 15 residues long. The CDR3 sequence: CASSLRREGRETQYF. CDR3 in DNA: TGTGCCAGCAGTTTAAGGCGGGAGGGCCGGGAGACCCAGTACTTC.

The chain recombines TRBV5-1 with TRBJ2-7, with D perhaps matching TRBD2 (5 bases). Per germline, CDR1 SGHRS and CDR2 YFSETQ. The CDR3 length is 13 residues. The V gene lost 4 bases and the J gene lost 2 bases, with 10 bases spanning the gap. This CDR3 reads CASSPEAAYEQYF. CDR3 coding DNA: TGCGCCAGCAGCCCGGAGGCGGCCTACGAGCAGTACTTC.

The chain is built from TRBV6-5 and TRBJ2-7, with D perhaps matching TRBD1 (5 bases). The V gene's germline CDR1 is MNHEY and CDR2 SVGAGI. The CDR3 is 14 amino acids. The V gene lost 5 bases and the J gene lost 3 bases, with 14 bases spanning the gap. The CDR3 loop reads CASSATGTGYEQYF. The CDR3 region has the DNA TGTGCCAGCAGTGCCACGGGTACAGGCTACGAGCAGTACTTC.

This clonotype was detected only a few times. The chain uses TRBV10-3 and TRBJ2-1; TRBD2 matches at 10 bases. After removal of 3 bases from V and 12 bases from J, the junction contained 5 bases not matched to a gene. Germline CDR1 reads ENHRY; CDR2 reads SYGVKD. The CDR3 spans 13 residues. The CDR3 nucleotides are TGTGCCATCAGTGAAGCGGGGGGGCGTAGGCAGTTCTTC. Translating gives CAISEAGGRRQFF.

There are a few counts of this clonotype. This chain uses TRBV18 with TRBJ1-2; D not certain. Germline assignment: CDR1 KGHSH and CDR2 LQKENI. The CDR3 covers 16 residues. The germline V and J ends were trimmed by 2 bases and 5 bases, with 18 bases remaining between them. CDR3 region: CASSPVGSGSSYGYTF. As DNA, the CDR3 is TGTGCCAGCTCACCAGTAGGGAGCGGGTCCTCTTATGGCTACACCTTC.

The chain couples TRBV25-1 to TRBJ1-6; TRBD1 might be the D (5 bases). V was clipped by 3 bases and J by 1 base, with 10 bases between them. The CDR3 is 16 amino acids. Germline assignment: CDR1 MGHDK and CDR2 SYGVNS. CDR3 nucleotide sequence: TGTGCCAGCAGTGATCGTGGGGGGTCCTATAATTCACCCCTCCACTTT. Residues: CASSDRGGSYNSPLHF.

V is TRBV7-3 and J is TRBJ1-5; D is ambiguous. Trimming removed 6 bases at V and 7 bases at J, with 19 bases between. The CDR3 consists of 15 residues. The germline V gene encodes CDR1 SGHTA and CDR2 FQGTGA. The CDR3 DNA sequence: TGTGCCAGCAGGTCGGGGTTGGGGTTCTACCAGCCCCAGCATTTT. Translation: CASRSGLGFYQPQHF.

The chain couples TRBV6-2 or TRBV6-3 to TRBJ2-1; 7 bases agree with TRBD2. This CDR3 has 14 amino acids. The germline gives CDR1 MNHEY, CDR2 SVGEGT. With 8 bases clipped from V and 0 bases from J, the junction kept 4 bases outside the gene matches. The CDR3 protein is CASLSGDSYNEQFF. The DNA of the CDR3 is TGTGCCAGCCTGAGCGGGGACTCCTACAATGAGCAGTTCTTC.

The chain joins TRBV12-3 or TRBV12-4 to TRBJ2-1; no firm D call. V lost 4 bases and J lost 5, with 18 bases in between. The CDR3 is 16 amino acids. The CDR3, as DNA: TGTGCCAGCAGTTCCAAGGGCTCGATCACCCACAATGAGCAGTTCTTC. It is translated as CASSSKGSITHNEQFF.

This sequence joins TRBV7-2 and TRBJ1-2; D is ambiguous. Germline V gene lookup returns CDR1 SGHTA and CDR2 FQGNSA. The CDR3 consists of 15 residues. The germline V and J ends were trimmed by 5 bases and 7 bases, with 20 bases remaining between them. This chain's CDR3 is CASSPNGLSLGGYTF. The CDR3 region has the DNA TGTGCCAGCAGCCCCAATGGACTGAGCCTGGGTGGCTACACCTTC.

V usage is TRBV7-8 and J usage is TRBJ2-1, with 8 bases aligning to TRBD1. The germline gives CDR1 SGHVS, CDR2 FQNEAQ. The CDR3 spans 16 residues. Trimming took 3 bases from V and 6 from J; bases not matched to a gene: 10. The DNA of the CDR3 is TGTGCCAGCAGCTTGGTAACAGGGGGTTGGAGCAATGAGCAGTTCTTC. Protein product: CASSLVTGGWSNEQFF. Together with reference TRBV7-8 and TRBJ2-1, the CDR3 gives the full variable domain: GAGVSQSPRYKVAKRGQDVALRCDPISGHVSLFWYQQALGQGPEFLTYFQNEAQLDKSGLPSDRFFAERPEGSVSTLKIQRTQQEDSAVYLCASSLVTGGWSNEQFFGPGTRLTVL.

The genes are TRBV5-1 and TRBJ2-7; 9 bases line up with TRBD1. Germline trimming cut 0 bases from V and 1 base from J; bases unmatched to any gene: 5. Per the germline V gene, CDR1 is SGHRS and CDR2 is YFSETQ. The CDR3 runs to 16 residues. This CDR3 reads CASSLATGGLSYEQYF. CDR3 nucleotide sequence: TGCGCCAGCAGCTTGGCCACAGGGGGCCTGTCCTACGAGCAGTACTTC.

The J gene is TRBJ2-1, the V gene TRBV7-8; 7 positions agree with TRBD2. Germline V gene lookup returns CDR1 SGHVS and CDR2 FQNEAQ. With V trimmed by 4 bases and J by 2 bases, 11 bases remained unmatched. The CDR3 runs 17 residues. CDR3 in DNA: TGTGCCAGCAGCTCGCACGAGGCGGGAGTGGCCTACAATGAGCAGTTCTTC. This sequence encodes CASSSHEAGVAYNEQFF.

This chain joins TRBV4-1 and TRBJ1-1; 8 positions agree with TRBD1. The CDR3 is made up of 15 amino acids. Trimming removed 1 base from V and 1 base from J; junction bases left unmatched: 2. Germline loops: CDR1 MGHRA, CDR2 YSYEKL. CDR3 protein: CASSQGQGTNTEAFF. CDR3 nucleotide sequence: TGCGCCAGCAGCCAAGGACAGGGGACGAACACTGAAGCTTTCTTT.

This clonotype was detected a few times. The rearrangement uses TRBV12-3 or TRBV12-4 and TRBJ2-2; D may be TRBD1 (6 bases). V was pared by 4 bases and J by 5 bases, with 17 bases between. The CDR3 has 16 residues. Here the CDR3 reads CASSSPRGVETGELFF. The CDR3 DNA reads TGTGCCAGCAGTTCACCCAGGGGTGTAGAAACCGGGGAGCTGTTTTTT.

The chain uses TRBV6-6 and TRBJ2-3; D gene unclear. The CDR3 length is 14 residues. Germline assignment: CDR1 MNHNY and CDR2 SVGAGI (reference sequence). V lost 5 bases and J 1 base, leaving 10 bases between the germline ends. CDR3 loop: CASSDVGRTDTQYF. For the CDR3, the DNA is TGTGCCAGCAGTGACGTGGGTCGCACAGATACGCAGTATTTT.

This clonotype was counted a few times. DNA of the CDR3: TGTGCCACCAGTGCCCATAGCGGGAGTTCCTACGAGCAGTACTTC. It specifies CATSAHSGSSYEQYF. The V gene is TRBV24-1, the J gene TRBJ2-7, with TRBD2 matching over 9 bases. V lost 5 bases to trimming and J lost 1 base; unmatched junction nucleotides: 5. The V gene's germline CDR1 is KGHDR and CDR2 SFDVKD. The CDR3 is made up of 15 amino acids.

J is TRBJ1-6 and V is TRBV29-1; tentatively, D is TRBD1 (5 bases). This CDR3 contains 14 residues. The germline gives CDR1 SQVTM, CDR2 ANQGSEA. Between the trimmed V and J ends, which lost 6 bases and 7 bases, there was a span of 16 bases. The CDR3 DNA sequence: TGCAGCGTCGTGGACACCACACCAAATTCACCCCTCCACTTT. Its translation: CSVVDTTPNSPLHF.

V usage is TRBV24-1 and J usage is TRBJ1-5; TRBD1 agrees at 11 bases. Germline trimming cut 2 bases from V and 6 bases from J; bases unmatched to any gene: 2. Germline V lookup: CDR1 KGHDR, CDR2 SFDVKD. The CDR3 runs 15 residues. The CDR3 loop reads CATSDSGQGAQPQHF. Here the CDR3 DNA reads TGTGCCACCAGTGATTCTGGACAGGGGGCTCAGCCCCAGCATTTT.

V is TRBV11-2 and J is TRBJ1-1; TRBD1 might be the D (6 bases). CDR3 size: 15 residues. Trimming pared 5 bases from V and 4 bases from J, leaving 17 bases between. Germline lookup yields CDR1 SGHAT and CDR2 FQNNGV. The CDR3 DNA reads TGTGCCAGCAGCGCCCACGGGGGGCGCGGCACTGAAGCTTTCTTT. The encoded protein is CASSAHGGRGTEAFF.

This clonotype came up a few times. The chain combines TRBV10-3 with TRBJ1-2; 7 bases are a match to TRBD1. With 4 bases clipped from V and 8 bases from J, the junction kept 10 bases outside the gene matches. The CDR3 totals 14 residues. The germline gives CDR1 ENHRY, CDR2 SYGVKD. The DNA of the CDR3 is TGTGCCATCAGTGCACCAGGGGGGCTCTACGGCTACACCTTC. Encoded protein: CAISAPGGLYGYTF.